This T cell receptor (beta chain) was found in a study of blood T cell repertoires in COVID-19. Study as a whole: T cells, B-cell-depleted T cells, or PBMCs supplied cDNA or gDNA.

Data came from immunoSEQ multiplex PCR; TCRdb stores just in-frame clones and leaves some out. The sample yields over 200,000 clones, roughly nine tenths seen once. This CDR3 is built from 13 residues. With 8 bases clipped from V and 14 bases from J, the junction kept 12 bases outside the gene matches. The Seattle patients, enrolled during active infection, were followed longitudinally. The chain is built from TRBV12-3 or TRBV12-4 and TRBJ2-1, with 10 bases matching TRBD2. The receptor was isolated from a man aged 60-69 years with COVID-19, enrolled during active disease. Sequencing was carried out using peripheral blood. The CDR3 nucleotides read TGTGCCAGCGGTCCAGCGGGGGGGCCTACAGAGTTCTTC. Protein product: CASGPAGGPTEFF.